This entry is about one T cell receptor beta chain. The target of this receptor is not known. The sample holds no much larger clone one base away, and base qualities are not on file. Trimming at the junction amounts to 0 bases on V and 1 base on J, and the germline ends lie 6 bases apart. Based on the germline V gene (reference sequence), the CDR1 and CDR2 sequences are PRHDT and FYEKMQ. From cysteine to phenylalanine, the CDR3 is 14 amino acids long. Of the read, only the CDR3 DNA is kept; its 42 bases are in frame from base 1. The source of the sample is a study of shared clonotypes between healthy human individuals (TCRdb year 2020). Notes on the research overall: A couple of women and a few men aged 18 to 49 years were included in the cohort. To estimate repertoire size and how much clonotype sharing occurs between individuals, the study deeply sequenced the blood TCR repertoires of several healthy adults. Libraries were prepared and TCR repertoires were sequenced by different laboratories using diverse techniques, in order to increase sequencing depth and limit assay-specific biases. Each donor's leukapheresis produced roughly between roughly 0.85 and 10 billion PBMCs.

The donors were healthy, HIV-negative adults with no recently reported acute infections or vaccinations. All donors were Caucasian adults living in Nashville, Tennessee, USA. For unsorted samples, about 87 million PBMCs were counted, and genomic DNA was extracted using the QIAamp DNA Blood Mini kit. Blood was collected by leukapheresis, and PBMCs were isolated by Ficoll-Histopaque density gradient centrifugation and then cryopreserved in liquid nitrogen vapor phase. Using the deep immunoSEQ assay, multiplex PCR amplified TCR CDR3 regions from genomic DNA. Extracted genomic DNA from each cell subset was spread evenly across all wells of several immunoSEQ 96-well plates, with each plate serving as a replicate. Each replicate PCR for unsorted PBMC received approximately 300 ng genomic DNA, equal to tens of thousands of T cell genomes. Unsorted PBMC genomic DNA was sequenced across ten immunoSEQ deep assay plates. The purified libraries were quantified using a Qubit 3.0 fluorometer, sized with a Bioanalyzer 2100, and then quantified again using the KAPA Library Quantification kit. Each immunoSEQ 96-well plate was sequenced on its own single-read 150-cycle Illumina NextSeq 550 flow cell. The paper's data handling went like this. The immunoSEQ output contained only junctional sequences without quality scores, so filtering could not match that applied to full-length reads. To assign V/J genes and CDR3, sequences were annotated against IMGT germline references using PyIR, a Python wrapper for IgBLAST v1.9. Reads were filtered out if the reads had weak V/J assignments (E-value above 1e-6), no CDR3, stop codons, out-of-frame junctions, or ambiguous translated residues. V3J clonotypes were defined as sequences sharing an identical inferred V gene, J gene, and CDR3 amino acid sequence. The percentage overlap between two repertoires was calculated by dividing the number of shared unique clonotypes by the size of the smaller repertoire. Repertoire richness was assessed with RTK rarefaction, the Chao1 estimator, and Recon v2.1 estimates of unobserved clonotypes. The source is immuneACCESS, and TCRdb retained only in-frame sequences with V and J called. Part of the clones is not carried over; for the studies checked, unresolved V genes explain less than half of this, and the remainder is unexplained. V, J and clone size are those of that table, while D and trimming were read from the DNA. The sample yields about 490,000 clones; roughly 80% were counted once. The ten largest make up roughly an eighth of the sample.

The paper's findings and limits, for the study overall: Because the study included only a small number of donors, the genetic and exposure-history diversity represented was limited. Only blood was sampled, and tissue TCR repertoires likely differ from those in blood. Pairwise subsampling indicated that sequencing depth was expected to affect the degree of clonotype sharing among donors.

The source is a woman aged 40 to 50 in good health. Some clones in this sample may be carry-over from other donors' samples. Specimen: PBMCs. This receptor chain uses TRBV13 and TRBJ1-1; a weak D assignment points to TRBD1 (5 bases agree). The CDR3 is CASSLGRENTEAFF. The DNA sequence is as follows: TGTGCCAGCAGCTTAGGCAGGGAGAACACTGAAGCTTTCTTT.